This TCR beta chain was identified in a study of cytomegalovirus exposure and HLA in healthy donors. Germline-derived CDR1 and CDR2 are SNHLY and FYNNEI. Trimming removed 5 bases at V and 8 bases at J, with 15 bases between. This CDR3 has 14 amino acids. This clone was found a few times. Its target is not known. The PCR contained 60 Vbeta and 13 Jbeta primers. The assay was immunoSEQ multiplex PCR, and TCRdb's table has in-frame clones only and misses some. The sample has about 140,000 clones, roughly 79% seen once. Study outcomes and limitations: Altogether, some 160 TCR beta chains were recorded as cytomegalovirus-associated. Immune exposure was documented only through CMV serostatus. Association of a missense DCLRE1C variant with TCR beta V- and J-gene trimming was reported in a later analysis.

The specimen sequenced was PBMCs. The receptor was derived from a woman aged 55-69 years in good health and CMV-seropositive. J is TRBJ1-4 and V is TRBV2, with D perhaps matching TRBD1 (6 bases). DNA for the CDR3: TGTGCCAGCAGTTCTCAGGGGTCAGGAGAAAAACTGTTTTTT. Translating gives CASSSQGSGEKLFF.